This T cell receptor beta chain was profiled in a study of T cell responses to AZD1222 COVID-19 vaccine. Clones were sequenced by immunoSEQ multiplex PCR, and TCRdb holds only the in-frame ones, with some missing. The data hold roughly 80,000 clones, with 80% to 85% observed a single time. Deletions cut 7 bases from V and 5 bases from J, with 12 bases between. Germline V gene sequence: CDR1 MNHNY, CDR2 SVGAGI (reference sequence). The CDR3 is made up of 13 amino acids. The material was peripheral blood, obtained on day 0 of AZD1222 vaccination. The V call is TRBV6-6, the J call TRBJ1-5, with D unresolved. This TCR came from an adult in good health. The chain's CDR3 is CASTYNRDQPQHF. CDR3 DNA sequence: TGTGCCAGCACCTACAACCGGGATCAGCCCCAGCATTTT.